A single sample gave rise to the 22 T cell receptor beta chains below, sequenced in a study of CD8+ T cells in alopecia areata. The sequencing template was cDNA reverse transcribed from extracted RNA. Using immunoSEQ multiplex PCR, the repertoire was profiled, and TCRdb retains in-frame clones only, with some absent. The table lists about 210,000 clones, around 65% of them singletons. Treatment given: oral pan-JAK inhibitor, 5-10 mg twice daily. Sample: CD4+ T cells sorted from blood, taken at week 4, from a patient treated with tofacitinib. The receptor set was obtained from a human donor with alopecia areata.

A few counts support this clone. The chain combines TRBV5-1 with TRBJ2-1, with TRBD2 matching 10 bases. V gave up 6 bases and J gave up 9 bases; unmatched junction bases: 9. Germline CDR1 is SGHRS and CDR2 is YFSETQ. This CDR3 comprises 14 residues. The CDR3 bases are TGCGCCAGCAAGGAGCCTAGCGGGAGTGGTGAGCAGTTCTTC. Residues: CASKEPSGSGEQFF.

The V and J genes are TRBV5-1 and TRBJ1-1; TRBD1 aligns across 7 bases. Germline loops: CDR1 SGHRS, CDR2 YFSETQ. With 8 bases clipped from V and 3 bases from J, the junction kept 10 bases outside the gene matches. The CDR3 runs to 14 residues. CDR3 sequence (DNA): TGCGCCAGTAAGCGAGGGGGCGATGACACTGAAGCTTTCTTT. It codes for CASKRGGDDTEAFF.

As to this clone: Other DNA sequences in the same sample also yield this CDR3. The chain uses TRBV18 and TRBJ1-5, with D perhaps TRBD1 (5 bases). The CDR3 loop spans 14 amino acids. Germline V lookup: CDR1 KGHSH, CDR2 LQKENI. Deletions cut 2 bases from V and 6 bases from J, with 11 bases between. CDR3 nucleotides: TGTGCCAGCTCACCAGGGCAGGGTGGTCAGCCCCAGCATTTT. Translation: CASSPGQGGQPQHF.

The V and J genes are TRBV30 and TRBJ1-5, with D possibly TRBD1 on 6 matching bases. Per germline, CDR1 GTSNPN and CDR2 SVGIG (reference sequence). The CDR3 consists of 14 residues. V was pared by 2 bases and J by 4 bases, with 12 bases between. The CDR3 protein is CAWSRGAGNQPQHF. DNA of the CDR3: TGTGCCTGGAGTCGGGGGGCAGGGAATCAGCCCCAGCATTTT.

The rearrangement joins TRBV5-6 to TRBJ1-2; D gene unclear. The CDR3 covers 12 residues. The V end lost 7 bases, the J end lost 2 bases, and 9 bases lay between the germline ends. Germline V gene data show CDR1 as SGHDT and CDR2 as YYEEEE. The DNA of the CDR3 is TGTGCCAGCGGAGGAGGGAACTATGGCTACACCTTC. Residues: CASGGGNYGYTF.

About this clone itself: The junction shows a germline mismatch at one end, possibly a read error. This chain links TRBV7-2 with TRBJ2-5; 8 positions agree with TRBD2. In germline, CDR1 is SGHTA, CDR2 FQGNSA. This CDR3 has 15 amino acids. CDR3 sequence (DNA): TGTGCCAGCAGCTTAGCGATAGGGAGCGGGGGCCGGTCTGACTTC. This encodes CASSLAIGSGGRSDF.

This chain links TRBV4-1 with TRBJ2-5; D is undetermined. V was clipped by 1 base and J by 5 bases, with 8 bases between them. Germline loops: CDR1 MGHRA, CDR2 YSYEKL. This CDR3 has 13 amino acids. For the CDR3, the DNA is TGCGCCAGCAGCCAAGCCCCGTACGAGACCCAGTACTTC. Translation: CASSQAPYETQYF.

The chain employs TRBV19 and TRBJ2-5; maybe TRBD1 (6 bases). Between the trimmed V and J ends, which lost 4 bases and 3 bases, there was a span of 9 bases. CDR1 is LNHDA, CDR2 SQIVND, per germline (reference sequence). The CDR3 loop spans 13 amino acids. The CDR3 is CASSTAGEETQYF. CDR3 sequence (DNA): TGTGCCAGTAGTACGGCAGGGGAAGAGACCCAGTACTTC.

This chain connects TRBV6-5 to TRBJ1-3; tentative D call: TRBD1 (6 bases). The CDR3 has 16 residues. V was pared by 4 bases and J by 0 bases, with 13 bases between. CDR1 MNHEY and CDR2 SVGAGI come from the germline V gene. The DNA for the CDR3 is TGTGCCAGCAGTTCCCTCAGGGGCGGCTCTGGAAACACCATATATTTT. It is translated as CASSSLRGGSGNTIYF.

This chain connects TRBV29-1 to TRBJ2-3; no reliable D call. V was clipped by 7 bases and J by 2 bases, with 4 bases between them. The CDR3 is 10 amino acids. The germline CDR1 and CDR2 sequences are SQVTM and ANQGSEA. The CDR3 coding sequence is TGCAGCGGAGTCACAGATACGCAGTATTTT. Its protein product is CSGVTDTQYF.

This chain connects TRBV7-2 to TRBJ1-1, with D tentatively TRBD1 (6 bases). CDR3 size: 14 residues. Germline assignment: CDR1 SGHTA and CDR2 FQGNSA. V was trimmed by 5 bases and J by 3 bases, leaving 13 bases between them. The CDR3 reads CASSVQGGDTEAFF. CDR3 nucleotides: TGTGCCAGCAGCGTACAGGGTGGGGACACTGAAGCTTTCTTT.

The V and J genes are TRBV6-5 and TRBJ1-2, with a tentative D call TRBD1 (5 bases). The V end was cut by 5 bases, the J end by 10 bases, with 17 bases between. Germline values: CDR1 MNHEY, CDR2 SVGAGI. The CDR3 contains 13 residues. CDR3 sequence reads: CASSPSGAGFYTF. The CDR3 coding sequence is TGTGCCAGCAGTCCTTCCGGGGCGGGGTTCTACACCTTC.

The chain carries TRBV7-9 and TRBJ1-4; D is perhaps TRBD1 (5 bases). From germline, CDR1 is SEHNR and CDR2 FQNEAQ (reference sequence). Trimming left V 4 bases short and J 11 bases short, with 17 bases between. CDR3 length: 14 residues. This CDR3 reads CASSSQQDLKKLFF. The CDR3 DNA reads TGTGCCAGCAGCTCGCAACAGGACCTGAAGAAACTGTTTTTT.

The rearrangement links TRBV7-2 to TRBJ2-1; D gene unclear. The CDR3 runs to 13 residues. Germline CDR1 and CDR2: SGHTA and FQGNSA. Trimming cost V 5 bases and J 0 bases, with 5 bases left between them. CDR3 in DNA: TGTGCCAGCAGCCCCAGCTCCTACAATGAGCAGTTCTTC. Protein: CASSPSSYNEQFF.

Points on this clone: Other DNA sequences in the sample encode the same CDR3. The chain is built from TRBV30 and TRBJ2-7; TRBD1 or TRBD2 may be the D gene (6 bases each). The V gene's germline CDR1 is GTSNPN and CDR2 SVGIG (reference sequence). V was clipped by 0 bases and J by 0 bases, with 9 bases between them. This CDR3 has 14 amino acids. The CDR3 nucleotides are TGTGCCTGGAGTGTGGGGGGCAGCTCCTACGAGCAGTACTTC. Translated, it gives CAWSVGGSSYEQYF.

The V call is TRBV4-2, the J call TRBJ1-1, with 9 bases aligning to TRBD1. The CDR3 is made up of 15 amino acids. CDR1 LGHNA and CDR2 YNFKEQ come from the germline V gene. J lost 10 bases, V lost 3 bases, and 12 bases had no gene match. The CDR3 region is CASSQDRDRASLAFF. The CDR3 DNA reads as TGTGCCAGCAGCCAGGACCGGGACAGGGCATCTCTAGCTTTCTTT.

The chain has TRBV29-1 and TRBJ2-7; 10 bases fit TRBD1. Unmatched junction bases numbered 5, after V lost 7 bases and J lost 2 bases. Germline V CDR1 and CDR2: SQVTM, ANQGSEA. This CDR3 has 13 residues. The CDR3 loop is CSADGTGAYEQYF. The CDR3 DNA sequence: TGCAGCGCAGACGGGACAGGGGCCTACGAGCAGTACTTC.

Comment on this clone: Distinct nucleotide sequences in the sample also encode this CDR3. J is TRBJ1-2 and V is TRBV10-3; perhaps TRBD1 as D (5 bases). V dropped 3 bases and J dropped 8 bases, with 10 bases sitting between them. Looked up from germline, CDR1 is ENHRY and CDR2 is SYGVKD. The CDR3 has 12 residues. The CDR3 DNA follows: TGTGCCATCAGTGACAGGGATGGCGGCTACACCTTC. Translation gives CAISDRDGGYTF.

The chain employs TRBV29-1 and TRBJ1-2, with a tentative D call TRBD1 (5 bases). There are 12 residues in the CDR3. CDR1 and CDR2 (germline): SQVTM, ANQGSEA. The V gene lost 5 bases and the J gene lost 8 bases, with 15 bases spanning the gap. The DNA for the CDR3 is TGCAGCGTTATTAGCCAGGGAGACGGCTACACCTTC. This codes for CSVISQGDGYTF.

In this sample, this clone turned up a few times. This chain connects TRBV5-6 to TRBJ2-2; D is perhaps TRBD1 (5 bases). The V gene's germline CDR1 is SGHDT and CDR2 YYEEEE. With 2 bases removed from V and 2 bases from J, the gap between germline ends came to 10 bases. The CDR3 has 15 amino acids. The CDR3 here is CASSFRTTNTGELFF. For the CDR3, the DNA is TGTGCCAGCAGCTTCCGGACAACTAACACCGGGGAGCTGTTTTTT. Full variable domain (missing parts from reference TRBV5-6 and TRBJ2-2): DAGVTQSPTHLIKTRGQQVTLRCSPKSGHDTVSWYQQALGQGPQFIFQYYEEEERQRGNFPDRFSGHQFPNYSSELNVNALLLGDSALYLCASSFRTTNTGELFFGEGSRLTVL.

V gene TRBV5-1 combines with J gene TRBJ2-3; 8 bases agree with TRBD1. The CDR3 is 15 amino acids. Germline V gives CDR1 SGHRS, CDR2 YFSETQ. V lost 4 bases to trimming and J lost 4 bases; unmatched junction nucleotides: 8. The CDR3 DNA is TGCGCCAGCAGCAACGGACAGGGTGCGCCAGATACGCAGTATTTT. Translation: CASSNGQGAPDTQYF.

The chain employs TRBV29-1 and TRBJ1-4; 9 nucleotides align to TRBD1. CDR1 and CDR2 (germline): SQVTM, ANQGSEA. The CDR3 contains 13 residues. Trimming removed 5 bases from V and 6 bases from J; junction bases left unmatched: 4. CDR3 in amino acids: CSVRTGDYEKLFF. CDR3 DNA sequence: TGCAGCGTTCGGACAGGGGATTATGAAAAACTGTTTTTT.